This T cell receptor beta chain stems from a study of identical twins. In this sample, this clonotype turned up a few times. Its antigen is not identified. Regarding the study as a whole: The models systematically underestimated how much out-of-frame TCR alpha was shared in monozygotic twins. These conclusions were based on statistical analysis (cross-sectional, not following the same donors).

V lost 6 bases, J lost 8 bases, and 5 bases stayed unmatched. Per germline, CDR1 MDHEN and CDR2 SYDVKM. The length of the CDR3 is 13 residues. TCRdb re-called the 5' RACE reads with MiXCR, one entry per CDR3 protein. The repertoire has about 290,000 distinct CDR3 sequences, over 8.5% of them found once; the top ten carry roughly 7%. The same data also went into a second study, on yellow fever vaccine responses in identical twins.

The chain carries TRBV28 and TRBJ2-1; 9 bases match TRBD1. The sequencing sample was made of CD8+ T cells sorted from blood. This sequence originates from a woman aged 18-30 years in good health. CDR3 loop: CASRSGTGYEQFF. The CDR3 DNA reads TGTGCCAGCAGGTCCGGGACAGGGTATGAGCAGTTCTTC.